Sequencing of this TCR beta chain was carried out in a study of blood T cell repertoires in COVID-19. This CDR3 has 13 residues. The trim removed 11 bases at V and 9 bases at J, leaving 9 bases unmatched. CDR1 and CDR2 (germline): KGHSH, LQKENI. Clones were sequenced by immunoSEQ multiplex PCR, and TCRdb holds only the in-frame ones, with some missing. The sample records about 480,000 clones, 85% to 90% being singletons. Source material: PBMCs or T cells enriched from blood (not recorded which). The clonotype was recovered from a woman in her thirties or forties who had recovered from COVID-19. This rearrangement joins TRBV18 to TRBJ1-6, with 8 bases fitting TRBD1. The CDR3 coding sequence is TGTGCCTCCACGGACAGGGTTTTTTCACCCCTCCACTTT. Translating gives CASTDRVFSPLHF.